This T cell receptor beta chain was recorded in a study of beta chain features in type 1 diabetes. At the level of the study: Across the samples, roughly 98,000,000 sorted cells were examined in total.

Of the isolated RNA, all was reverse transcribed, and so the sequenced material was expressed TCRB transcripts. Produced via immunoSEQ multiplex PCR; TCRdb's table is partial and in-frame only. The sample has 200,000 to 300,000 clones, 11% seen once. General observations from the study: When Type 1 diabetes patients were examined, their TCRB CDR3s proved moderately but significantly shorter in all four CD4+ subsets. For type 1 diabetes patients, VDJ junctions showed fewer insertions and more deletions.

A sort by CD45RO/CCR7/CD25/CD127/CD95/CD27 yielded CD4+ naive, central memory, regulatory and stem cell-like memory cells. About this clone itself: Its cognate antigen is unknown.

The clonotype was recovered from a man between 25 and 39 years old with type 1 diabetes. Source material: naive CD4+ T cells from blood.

The CDR3 is CAISPSGGNQPQHF. The CDR3 DNA is TGTGCCATCAGTCCCTCGGGGGGGAACCAGCCCCAGCATTTT. This chain uses TRBV10-3 with TRBJ1-5, with D possibly matching TRBD1 (5 bases). This CDR3 comprises 14 residues. From germline, CDR1 is ENHRY and CDR2 SYGVKD. V gave up 5 bases and J gave up 7 bases, with 15 bases separating them.